The 25 T cell receptor beta chains in this list originate from one sample, sequenced in a study of cytomegalovirus exposure and HLA in healthy donors. Primers: 60 Vbeta forward and 13 Jbeta reverse. Produced via immunoSEQ multiplex PCR; TCRdb's table is partial and in-frame only. The table has tens of thousands of clones, roughly 64% seen once; the top ten hold 14% to 15%. Source material: PBMCs. The receptors here all came from a woman aged 35 to 49 in good health and CMV-seropositive.

This clone was recorded a few times. V usage is TRBV28 and J usage is TRBJ2-7; 7 positions agree with TRBD1. CDR1 is MDHEN, CDR2 SYDVKM, per germline. The CDR3 runs 15 residues. V trimming: 6 bases; J trimming: 6 bases; junction bases outside the gene matches: 14. CDR3 protein: CASSQVWKGAGEQYF. CDR3 nucleotide sequence: TGTGCCAGCAGCCAAGTTTGGAAGGGGGCAGGCGAGCAGTACTTC.

The chain employs TRBV10-3 and TRBJ1-5; D is ambiguous. This CDR3 comprises 14 residues. V was shortened by 8 bases and J by 4 bases, with 15 bases between the two germline ends. Looked up from germline, CDR1 is ENHRY and CDR2 is SYGVKD. The CDR3: CAIGRGEANQPQHF. The CDR3 DNA is TGTGCCATCGGGCGTGGGGAGGCGAATCAGCCCCAGCATTTT.

This clone was seen just once. V is TRBV19 and J is TRBJ2-2; 9 bases agree with TRBD1. The V gene's germline CDR1 is LNHDA and CDR2 SQIVND (reference sequence). The CDR3 totals 13 residues. Trimming removed 10 bases from V and 3 bases from J; junction bases left unmatched: 3. CDR3 nucleotides: TGTGCCACGGACAGGGGATACACCGGGGAGCTGTTTTTT. It encodes CATDRGYTGELFF.

This clone was recorded only once. The chain links TRBV7-8 to TRBJ1-2; D may be TRBD1 (6 bases). Germline V gene lookup returns CDR1 SGHVS and CDR2 FQNEAQ. The V end was cut by 3 bases, the J end by 5 bases, with 16 bases between. The CDR3 has 15 amino acids. The CDR3 DNA is TGTGCCAGCAGCTTGAGTTTGGGGGCAGCTTATGGCTACACCTTC. Residues: CASSLSLGAAYGYTF.

V gene TRBV6-1 combines with J gene TRBJ2-7; D not certain. CDR3 length: 14 residues. The V end lost 1 base, the J end lost 3 bases, and 10 bases lay between the germline ends. Germline V lookup: CDR1 MNHNS, CDR2 SASEGT. CDR3 region: CASSEVAGIYEQYF. The CDR3 coding sequence is TGTGCCAGCAGTGAAGTTGCAGGTATCTACGAGCAGTACTTC.

CDR3 nucleotide sequence: TGCGCCAGCAGGGGAAAAAAGGACAGGGGGCGATTCGGTGGGATCACTGAAGCTTTCTTT. Protein sequence: CASRGKKDRGRFGGITEAFF. J is TRBJ1-1 and V is TRBV5-1; 11 bases fit TRBD1. CDR1 is SGHRS and CDR2 is YFSETQ in the germline V gene. The CDR3 has 20 amino acids. The trim removed 5 bases at V and 4 bases at J, leaving 22 bases unmatched.

This clone occurred a few times. The chain employs TRBV10-3 and TRBJ2-2; possible D gene TRBD2, 5 bases. Trimming pared 4 bases from V and 4 bases from J, leaving 7 bases between. The CDR3 contains 13 residues. Germline CDR1 is ENHRY and CDR2 is SYGVKD. The CDR3 reads CAISVRGTGELFF. The CDR3 DNA reads TGTGCCATCAGTGTACGGGGCACCGGGGAGCTGTTTTTT.

The chain joins TRBV5-4 to TRBJ2-3; possibly TRBD2 for D (5 bases). Trimming pared 0 bases from V and 0 bases from J, leaving 5 bases between. Germline-derived CDR1 and CDR2 are SGHNT and YYREEE (reference sequence). This CDR3 is built from 14 residues. The CDR3 protein is CASSLGGSTDTQYF. In DNA, the CDR3 is TGTGCCAGCAGCTTGGGAGGGAGCACAGATACGCAGTATTTT.

The rearrangement links TRBV6-1 to TRBJ1-2; no reliable D call. Germline assignment: CDR1 MNHNS and CDR2 SASEGT. The CDR3 length is 15 residues. V gave up 3 bases and J gave up 7 bases, with 18 bases separating them. The CDR3 loop reads CASSDTVGRTGGYTF. As DNA, the CDR3 is TGTGCCAGCAGTGACACGGTGGGTCGGACTGGTGGCTACACCTTC.

The chain employs TRBV5-4 and TRBJ2-2, with 14 bases matching TRBD2. With 4 bases clipped from V and 4 bases from J, the junction kept 12 bases outside the gene matches. CDR3 size: 19 residues. Germline CDR1 is SGHNT and CDR2 is YYREEE (reference sequence). CDR3 sequence reads: CASSRGTSGSQSGTGELFF. CDR3 nucleotide sequence: TGTGCCAGCAGCCGAGGGACTAGCGGGAGTCAGTCGGGCACCGGGGAGCTGTTTTTT. Complete variable domain (other parts from reference TRBV5-4 and TRBJ2-2): ETGVTQSPTHLIKTRGQQVTLRCSSQSGHNTVSWYQQALGQGPQFIFQYYREEENGRGNFPPRFSGLQFPNYSSELNVNALELDDSALYLCASSRGTSGSQSGTGELFFGEGSRLTVL.

This chain connects TRBV4-2 to TRBJ2-1; 9 bases map to TRBD2. The V gene's germline CDR1 is LGHNA and CDR2 YNFKEQ. The CDR3 extends over 17 amino acids. J gave up 10 bases and V 2 bases, and 15 bases lay outside the gene matches. The CDR3 bases are TGTGCCAGCAGCCAATCGGCCATGGCGGGAGGGCCGAAGGAGCAGTTCTTC. Translating it yields CASSQSAMAGGPKEQFF.

The CDR3: CASPNEQYF. The CDR3 bases are TGTGCCAGCCCTAACGAGCAGTACTTC. The rearrangement uses TRBV27 and TRBJ2-7; D call uncertain. CDR1 is MNHEY and CDR2 is SMNVEV in the germline V gene (reference sequence). V was shortened by 8 bases and J by 5 bases, with 4 bases between the two germline ends. The CDR3 sequence is 9 residues long.

This clone appeared a few times. The J gene is TRBJ2-7, the V gene TRBV5-1; TRBD2 might be the D (5 bases). With 4 bases removed from V and 6 bases from J, the gap between germline ends came to 17 bases. The CDR3 is made up of 14 amino acids. Germline V CDR1 and CDR2: SGHRS, YFSETQ. The CDR3 DNA follows: TGCGCCAGCAGCCACAGCGGACTCGATCCCGAGCAGTACTTC. It encodes CASSHSGLDPEQYF.

CDR3 sequence: CASSQDQGTGGYEQYF. The CDR3 DNA reads TGCGCCAGCAGCCAAGATCAGGGGACAGGGGGCTACGAGCAGTACTTC. This chain connects TRBV4-3 to TRBJ2-7; TRBD1 aligns across 11 bases. Germline V gene lookup returns CDR1 LGHNA and CDR2 YSLEER. The CDR3 is 16 residues long. J lost 3 bases, V lost 0 bases, and 4 bases had no gene match.

The V gene is TRBV2, the J gene TRBJ2-3, with a tentative D call TRBD1 (6 bases). Trimming left V 5 bases short and J 6 bases short, with 15 bases between. This CDR3 is 14 amino acids long. Germline V lookup: CDR1 SNHLY, CDR2 FYNNEI. CDR3 residues: CASSKGKGDDTQYF. The CDR3, as DNA: TGTGCCAGCAGTAAGGGTAAGGGGGACGATACGCAGTATTTT.

This clone has a single count. The rearrangement joins TRBV7-9 to TRBJ1-2; TRBD1 agrees at 8 bases. V gave up 5 bases and J gave up 13 bases; unmatched junction bases: 9. CDR3 size: 12 residues. The germline CDR1 and CDR2 sequences are SEHNR and FQNEAQ (reference sequence). The CDR3 is CASSRDRGLATF. The CDR3 DNA sequence: TGTGCCAGCAGCCGAGACAGGGGTTTGGCCACCTTC.

This clone was observed a handful of times. The chain is built from TRBV5-1 and TRBJ2-3; no firm D call. Trimming removed 0 bases at V and 0 bases at J, with 8 bases between. This CDR3 is 15 amino acids long. Germline V gives CDR1 SGHRS, CDR2 YFSETQ. Written as DNA, the CDR3 is TGCGCCAGCAGCTTGGAGCCCTCTAGCACAGATACGCAGTATTTT. It codes for CASSLEPSSTDTQYF.

The chain combines TRBV7-9 with TRBJ2-2, with D perhaps matching TRBD1 (5 bases). The CDR3 is 15 amino acids. Germline CDR1 and CDR2: SEHNR and FQNEAQ (reference sequence). V gave up 1 base and J gave up 4 bases, with 10 bases separating them. Written as DNA, the CDR3 is TGTGCCAGCAGCTTAGAAGCAGGGTTCACCGGGGAGCTGTTTTTT. This codes for CASSLEAGFTGELFF.

This chain uses TRBV2 with TRBJ1-2; 8 bases agree with TRBD1. V lost 6 bases, J lost 1 base, and 4 bases stayed unmatched. CDR1 and CDR2 from the germline V gene are SNHLY and FYNNEI. There are 14 residues in the CDR3. CDR3 in amino acids: CASRTGDYNYGYTF. The DNA for the CDR3 is TGTGCCAGCAGGACAGGGGACTATAACTATGGCTACACCTTC. The full variable domain, its missing parts supplied by reference TRBV2 and TRBJ1-2, is EPEVTQTPSHQVTQMGQEVILRCVPISNHLYFYWYRQILGQKVEFLVSFYNNEISEKSEIFDDQFSVERPDGSNFTLKIRSTKLEDSAMYFCASRTGDYNYGYTFGSGTRLTVV.

This clone was observed a single time. This sequence joins TRBV5-1 and TRBJ1-1; weak D call: TRBD1 (5 bases). The V gene's germline CDR1 is SGHRS and CDR2 YFSETQ. The V gene lost 3 bases and the J gene lost 1 base, with 7 bases spanning the gap. The CDR3 is 13 amino acids. The CDR3 protein is CASSWGGNTEAFF. CDR3 nucleotide sequence: TGCGCCAGCAGCTGGGGGGGGAACACTGAAGCTTTCTTT.

This clone was seen only once. The chain joins TRBV7-3 to TRBJ2-3; 11 bases line up with TRBD2. The CDR3 contains 16 residues. CDR1 is SGHTA and CDR2 is FQGTGA in the germline V gene. The trim removed 5 bases at V and 2 bases at J, leaving 6 bases unmatched. The DNA for the CDR3 is TGTGCCAGCAGCCCCGGGACTAGCGGACCCACAGATACGCAGTATTTT. It specifies CASSPGTSGPTDTQYF.

This clone came up a few times. The chain uses TRBV28 and TRBJ1-4; 10 bases agree with TRBD1. There are 15 residues in the CDR3. V lost 1 base, J lost 7 bases, and 3 bases stayed unmatched. Germline V gene data show CDR1 as MDHEN and CDR2 as SYDVKM. The CDR3 loop reads CASSLYGTGVEKLFF. For the CDR3, the DNA is TGTGCCAGCAGTTTATATGGGACAGGGGTTGAAAAACTGTTTTTT. Filled out from reference TRBV28 and TRBJ1-4, the complete variable domain reads DVKVTQSSRYLVKRTGEKVFLECVQDMDHENMFWYRQDPGLGLRLIYFSYDVKMKEKGDIPEGYSVSREKKERFSLILESASTNQTSMYLCASSLYGTGVEKLFFGSGTQLSVL.

This chain links TRBV9 with TRBJ2-3; 8 bases match TRBD1. This CDR3 is 15 amino acids long. The V gene end was trimmed by 4 bases and the J gene end by 5 bases; junction bases not matched to a gene: 9. Germline V gives CDR1 SGDLS, CDR2 YYNGEE. CDR3 in amino acids: CASSWTGILRDTQYF. The CDR3 DNA is TGTGCCAGCAGCTGGACAGGGATATTGCGAGATACGCAGTATTTT.

The J gene is TRBJ2-5, the V gene TRBV28; TRBD1 aligns across 9 bases. The J call may be incorrect, as the DNA end agrees better with TRBJ2-7. This CDR3 comprises 17 residues. The germline gives CDR1 MDHEN, CDR2 SYDVKM. CDR3: CASSFHAGQGYIYEQYF. The CDR3 coding sequence is TGTGCCAGCAGTTTCCACGCGGGACAGGGCTATATCTACGAGCAGTACTTC.

V and J are TRBV21-1 and TRBJ2-5; the table gives TRBD2 as D, unverified against the DNA. TRBV21-1 is listed as a pseudogene. There are 15 residues in the CDR3. In DNA form, the CDR3 reads TGTGCCAGCAGCAACTTTCAGAGGGTTAGGGAGACCCAGTACTTC. Protein sequence: CASSNFQRVRETQYF.